Included here is one T cell receptor beta chain sequence, with context. The sample is drawn from a study of blood T cell repertoires in COVID-19. On the study more broadly: Whether acute or convalescent, the COVID-19 samples came from the United States, Italy and Spain. In each case, the material was cDNA or gDNA derived from T cells, B-cell-depleted T cells, or PBMCs.

How the authors handled the data: Amplification from reference gene primers served as the basis for estimated nucleated cell counts. Sequencing was performed with immunoSEQ multiplex PCR; in TCRdb, only in-frame clones are kept and a portion is missing. The D gene and trimming were derived from the DNA, and the V and J assignments and clone size from that table. The profile shows tens of thousands of clones, more than 65% of them singletons. Sequencing was performed on peripheral blood. This TCR was recovered from a man aged 65 to 79 with acute or convalescent COVID-19.

The CDR3 DNA follows: TGTGCCAGCAGCTTGGAACTAGCGGGGGGGCGTGAGCAGTTCTTC. Its protein product is CASSLELAGGREQFF. The chain has TRBV5-6 and TRBJ2-1; 13 positions agree with TRBD2. The J segment lost 9 bases and the V segment lost 0 bases, leaving 3 bases of the junction unmatched. The germline V gene encodes CDR1 SGHDT and CDR2 YYEEEE. The CDR3 has 15 amino acids.